This TCR beta chain was documented in a study of stem cell transplantation in POMP-related autoinflammatory disease. Profiling relied on immunoSEQ multiplex PCR, and the TCRdb table lists in-frame clones only, not all of them. The data hold over 60,000 clones, with under 95% observed a single time. The CDR3 runs 14 residues. Trimming cost V 0 bases and J 6 bases, with 13 bases left between them. Germline values: CDR1 SQVTM, CDR2 ANQGSEA. The specimen was CD4+ T cells from PBMCs, collected after stem cell transplantation. This chain uses TRBV29-1 with TRBJ2-3; D is possibly TRBD1 or TRBD2 (5 bases each). The TCR originated in a human patient with POMP-related autoinflammation and immune dysregulation (PRAID). Some T cells may be graft donor cells. The CDR3 region is CSVEDHGGWDTQYF. The CDR3 region has the DNA TGCAGCGTTGAAGATCATGGGGGATGGGATACGCAGTATTTT.